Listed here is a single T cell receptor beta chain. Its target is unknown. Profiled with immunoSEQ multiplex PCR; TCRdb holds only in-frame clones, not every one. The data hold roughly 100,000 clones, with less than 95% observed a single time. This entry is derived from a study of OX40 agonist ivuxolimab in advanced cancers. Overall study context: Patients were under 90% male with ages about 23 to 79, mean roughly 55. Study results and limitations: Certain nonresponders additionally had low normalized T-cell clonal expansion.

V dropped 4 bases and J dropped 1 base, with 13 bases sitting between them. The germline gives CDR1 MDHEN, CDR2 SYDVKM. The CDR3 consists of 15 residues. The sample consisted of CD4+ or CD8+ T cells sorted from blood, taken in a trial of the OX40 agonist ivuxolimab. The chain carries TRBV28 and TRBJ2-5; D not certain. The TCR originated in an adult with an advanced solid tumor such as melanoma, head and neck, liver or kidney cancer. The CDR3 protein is CASSSPQSFQETQYF. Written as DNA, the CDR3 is TGTGCCAGCAGTTCCCCGCAGTCCTTCCAAGAGACCCAGTACTTC.